This TCR beta chain emerged from a study of T cell changes during pregnancy in multiple sclerosis. Assay used: immunoSEQ multiplex PCR; TCRdb lists only in-frame clones, some missing. The repertoire includes 50,000 or so clones, around 92% of them detected once, and under 0.3% sits in the top ten. The clonotype was recovered from a female donor with multiple sclerosis, enrolled in a pregnancy study. The source was CD4+ T cells from peripheral blood mononuclear cells, collected in the third trimester of pregnancy.

CDR3 DNA sequence: TGTGCCAGCAGGGAGGACTCCTACGAGCAGTACTTC. As protein: CASREDSYEQYF. The chain links TRBV2 to TRBJ2-7; a weak D match, TRBD2 (5 bases). The germline CDR1 and CDR2 sequences are SNHLY and FYNNEI. The CDR3 runs 12 residues. Between the trimmed V and J ends, which lost 6 bases and 0 bases, there was a span of 6 bases. Using reference TRBV2 and TRBJ2-7 for the parts outside the CDR3, the full variable domain is EPEVTQTPSHQVTQMGQEVILRCVPISNHLYFYWYRQILGQKVEFLVSFYNNEISEKSEIFDDQFSVERPDGSNFTLKIRSTKLEDSAMYFCASREDSYEQYFGPGTRLTVT.